This T cell receptor (beta chain) was identified in a study of blood T cell repertoires in COVID-19. Study-level background: Collection of acute and convalescent COVID-19 samples took place in the United States, Italy and Spain. In each case, the material was cDNA or gDNA derived from T cells, B-cell-depleted T cells, or PBMCs.

The protocol was immunoSEQ multiplex PCR, while the TCRdb copy is restricted to in-frame clones and leaves out a portion. The table includes roughly 300,000 clones, just over 85% detected once. Allocation to cohorts depended on clinical history reported by the participants. Donors in Cohort 3 counted as recovered after two negative PCRs, clearance, or symptom resolution. The V gene's germline CDR1 is SGHAT and CDR2 FQNNGV. V lost 2 bases and J lost 7, with 20 bases in between. This CDR3 is 16 amino acids long. The specimen was PBMCs or T cells enriched from blood (not recorded which). The rearrangement uses TRBV11-2 and TRBJ1-1; D may be TRBD1 (5 bases). The TCR comes from a woman aged 18-29 years who had recovered from COVID-19. This chain's CDR3 is CASSLSAAGGASEAFF. The CDR3 bases are TGTGCCAGCAGCTTATCAGCAGCCGGAGGGGCAAGTGAAGCTTTCTTT.